This T cell receptor beta chain was profiled in a study of cytomegalovirus exposure and HLA in healthy donors. This PCR relied on a set of 60 Vbeta primers and 13 Jbeta primers. Measured with immunoSEQ multiplex PCR; TCRdb has only the in-frame clones, and not every one. In the table there are 120,000 or so clones, over 70% of which are singletons. On this clone: Its antigen remains unidentified.

Notes on the study in general: What a later analysis showed was that several of the most significant clusters appeared linked to common viral pathogens. V- and J-gene trimming of TCR beta was linked (in a later analysis) to a missense DCLRE1C variant.

The TCR comes from a woman aged 50 to 60 in good health and CMV-seropositive. Source material: PBMCs.

The CDR3 region is CASSSRGQSYGYTF. The CDR3 DNA sequence: TGTGCCAGCAGCTCAAGAGGACAGTCCTATGGCTACACCTTC. The chain joins TRBV7-2 to TRBJ1-2, with a weak D call TRBD1 (6 bases). Germline V gene sequence: CDR1 SGHTA, CDR2 FQGNSA. Trimming left V 4 bases short and J 4 bases short, with 13 bases between. There are 14 residues in the CDR3.